There are a few counts of the clone carrying this T cell receptor beta chain. The sample comes from a study of cytomegalovirus exposure and HLA in healthy donors. Looking at the study overall: From roughly 180 million T cells, an earlier analysis saw approximately 110 million unique TCR beta sequences.

This CDR3 has 15 residues. From germline, CDR1 is MNHNY and CDR2 SVGAGI (reference sequence). After removal of 5 bases from V and 0 bases from J, the junction contained 6 bases not matched to a gene. The PCR ran on 60 Vbeta and 13 Jbeta primers. The protocol was immunoSEQ multiplex PCR, while the TCRdb copy is restricted to in-frame clones and leaves out a portion. This sample has 150,000 or so clones, with about 85% found just once. The receptor was derived from a man younger than 45 in good health and CMV-seropositive. Source material: PBMCs. The rearrangement links TRBV6-6 to TRBJ1-1; 7 bases align to TRBD1. The CDR3 nucleotides are TGTGCCAGCAGTCCGGGACAGTCCTTGAACACTGAAGCTTTCTTT. It encodes CASSPGQSLNTEAFF.